This is a list of T cell receptor beta chains from one sample in a study of T cell responses to AZD1222 COVID-19 vaccine. TCRdb's copy holds only in-frame clones and misses some; the assay was immunoSEQ multiplex PCR. The table shows approximately 140,000 clones, with around 90% occurring only once. This sample comprised peripheral blood, obtained 28 days after the second AZD1222 dose. These TCRs come from an adult who received the AZD1222 COVID-19 vaccine. Each CDR3 is given with its conserved first and last residue. The D gene is left open where the match is weak. Not every row has a clone size; where given, it reads once, few, many or a size class.

CASSTSGSYEQYF | TGTGCCAGTAGTACTAGCGGGAGCTACGAGCAGTACTTC | TRBJ2-7 | - | TRBV19 | TRBD2
CSVSGGITYEQYF | TGCAGCGTTTCAGGTGGGATCACCTACGAGCAGTACTTC | TRBJ2-7 | - | TRBV29-1 | -
CASGQAGSSYEQYF | TGTGCCAGCGGCCAAGCGGGTTCCTCCTACGAGCAGTACTTC | TRBJ2-7 | - | TRBV6-2/TRBV6-3 | -
CASSQAAGGNTEAFF | TGTGCCAGCAGCCAAGCGGCGGGTGGGAACACTGAAGCTTTCTTT | TRBJ1-1 | few | TRBV14 | -
CASSQSTGAKGTGGEQYF | TGCGCCAGCAGTCAATCGACAGGGGCCAAAGGGACGGGGGGCGAGCAGTACTTC | TRBJ2-7 | - | TRBV23-1 | -
CASSYGGQSNTGELFF | TGTGCCAGCAGTTATGGGGGACAGTCGAACACCGGGGAGCTGTTTTTT | TRBJ2-2 | - | TRBV6-2/TRBV6-3 | TRBD1
CASSARLAGGPYEQYF | TGTGCCAGCAGTGCCCGACTAGCGGGAGGACCTTACGAGCAGTACTTC | TRBJ2-7 | - | TRBV6-1 | TRBD2
CASSWDRADEKLFF | TGTGCCAGCAGCTGGGACAGGGCGGATGAAAAACTGTTTTTT | TRBJ1-4 | - | TRBV5-4 | TRBD1
CASSQPNVLVGNQPQHF | TGTGCCAGCAGCCAGCCCAACGTCTTGGTGGGCAATCAGCCCCAGCATTTT | TRBJ1-5 | - | TRBV4-2 | -
CASSQSGVFGEAFF | TGTGCCAGCAGCCAAAGTGGTGTTTTTGGTGAAGCTTTCTTT | TRBJ1-1 | - | TRBV7-8 | -
CSAPVLAGGPTQYF | TGCAGCGCCCCCGTCCTAGCGGGAGGGCCAACGCAGTATTTT | TRBJ2-3 | - | TRBV29-1 | TRBD2
CASSPPHMNTEAFF | TGTGCCAGCAGCCCCCCCCACATGAACACTGAAGCTTTCTTT | TRBJ1-1 | - | TRBV28 | -
CASSLALGETQYF | TGTGCCAGCAGCTTGGCCTTGGGAGAGACCCAGTACTTC | TRBJ2-5 | - | TRBV5-5 | -
CASSYRDTEAFF | TGTGCCAGCAGTTATAGGGACACTGAAGCTTTCTTT | TRBJ1-1 | - | TRBV6-5 | -
CASSTGAGNEKLFF | TGTGCCAGCAGTACAGGGGCGGGTAATGAAAAACTGTTTTTT | TRBJ1-4 | - | TRBV28 | TRBD1
CASSYSTGEAHNEQFF | TGTGCCAGCAGTTACTCGACGGGAGAGGCCCACAATGAGCAGTTCTTC | TRBJ2-1 | - | TRBV6-5 | -
CASSITSESYEQYF | TGTGCCAGCAGTATCACTAGCGAGTCCTACGAGCAGTACTTC | TRBJ2-7 | - | TRBV6-5 | TRBD2
CAWVRTGGYEQYF | TGTGCCTGGGTCCGGACAGGGGGGTACGAGCAGTACTTC | TRBJ2-7 | few | TRBV30 | TRBD1
CATSRDPIDRGREKLFF | TGTGCCACCAGCAGAGATCCGATAGACAGGGGGCGGGAAAAACTGTTTTTT | TRBJ1-4 | - | TRBV15 | TRBD1
CASSPSIGGTSTEAFF | TGTGCCAGCAGTCCTTCGATCGGGGGTACTTCGACTGAAGCTTTCTTT | TRBJ1-1 | - | TRBV2 | -
CASSQQAGNTIYF | TGTGCCAGCAGTCAACAGGCTGGAAACACCATATATTTT | TRBJ1-3 | - | TRBV6-5 | -
CASSSTPGQTKLYYGYTF | TGTGCCAGCAGCTCGACACCGGGACAGACAAAACTATACTATGGCTACACCTTC | TRBJ1-2 | - | TRBV27 | TRBD1
CASSRDAGLASGNTIYF | TGTGCCAGCTCACGCGATGCGGGACTGGCCTCTGGAAACACCATATATTTT | TRBJ1-3 | - | TRBV18 | -
CASSVDGYEQYF | TGTGCCAGCAGCGTTGACGGGTACGAGCAGTACTTC | TRBJ2-7 | - | TRBV9 | -
CASSGDYRTQYF | TGTGCCAGCAGCGGGGACTACCGGACTCAGTACTTC | TRBJ2-4 | once | TRBV7-8 | TRBD2
CASSVGRGEQYF | TGTGCCAGCAGCGTGGGAAGGGGCGAGCAGTACTTC | TRBJ2-7 | - | TRBV9 | -
CASSEERESVSSPLHF | TGTGCCAGCAGTGAAGAAAGGGAAAGTGTGAGTTCACCCCTCCACTTT | TRBJ1-6 | - | TRBV2 | -
CAWDRSPYEQYF | TGTGCCTGGGACAGATCCCCCTACGAGCAGTACTTC | TRBJ2-7 | - | TRBV30 | -
CSVERRSTGELFF | TGCAGCGTTGAACGGAGAAGCACCGGGGAGCTGTTTTTT | TRBJ2-2 | - | TRBV29-1 | -
CASSLRQGGNQPQHF | TGTGCCAGCAGTTTAAGGCAGGGGGGCAATCAGCCCCAGCATTTT | TRBJ1-5 | - | TRBV27 | TRBD1
CASSLRPSGINEQFF | TGTGCCAGCAGCTTAAGGCCTAGCGGAATCAATGAGCAGTTCTTC | TRBJ2-1 | - | TRBV7-9 | TRBD2
CASSPDASTDTQYF | TGTGCCAGCAGCCCCGACGCTAGCACAGATACGCAGTATTTT | TRBJ2-3 | - | TRBV3-1/TRBV3-2 | -
CASSISAGVNYEQYF | TGTGCCAGTAGTATTTCGGCGGGAGTGAACTACGAGCAGTACTTC | TRBJ2-7 | few | TRBV19 | TRBD2
CASSSPDRGHTEAFF | TGTGCCAGCAGCTCCCCAGACAGGGGGCACACTGAAGCTTTCTTT | TRBJ1-1 | - | TRBV7-9 | TRBD1
CASSEARLAGGSGEQFF | TGTGCCAGCAGTGAAGCGCGACTAGCGGGAGGTTCGGGTGAGCAGTTCTTC | TRBJ2-1 | - | TRBV2 | TRBD2
CASSTLVTQETQYF | TGTGCCAGCAGCACCTTAGTTACACAAGAGACCCAGTACTTC | TRBJ2-5 | - | TRBV3-1/TRBV3-2 | -
CASSGSGSWNEQFF | TGCGCCAGCAGTGGCAGCGGGAGTTGGAATGAGCAGTTCTTC | TRBJ2-1 | - | TRBV10-2 | TRBD2
CASSLSRTNTEAFF | TGTGCCAGCAGCTTGTCCAGGACTAACACTGAAGCTTTCTTT | TRBJ1-1 | - | TRBV7-8 | -
CASSPAGTAYNEQFF | TGTGCCAGCTCACCGGCCGGGACAGCTTACAATGAGCAGTTCTTC | TRBJ2-1 | - | TRBV18 | TRBD1
CAISESMGPVGEQYF | TGTGCCATCAGTGAGTCGATGGGCCCCGTTGGGGAGCAGTACTTC | TRBJ2-7 | - | TRBV10-3 | -
CASSYGPGGSTDTQYF | TGTGCCAGCAGTTACGGTCCGGGAGGGAGCACAGATACGCAGTATTTT | TRBJ2-3 | - | TRBV6-5 | TRBD2
CASKEEGTGDSYEQYF | TGTGCCAGTAAGGAGGAAGGGACAGGGGACTCCTACGAGCAGTACTTC | TRBJ2-7 | few | TRBV19 | TRBD1
CASSYREGTYEQYF | TGTGCCAGCAGTTACCGGGAGGGCACCTACGAGCAGTACTTC | TRBJ2-7 | - | TRBV6-5 | TRBD2
CASSYGTLRSYTF | TGTGCCAGCAGCTATGGGACATTAAGGAGCTACACCTTC | TRBJ1-2 | - | TRBV5-6 | -
CATQDSRGYNEQFF | TGCGCCACACAGGACTCCCGGGGCTACAATGAGCAGTTCTTC | TRBJ2-1 | - | TRBV10-1 | -
CASSLGSGGAHGYTF | TGTGCCAGCAGCTTGGGCTCAGGGGGCGCACATGGCTACACCTTC | TRBJ1-2 | - | TRBV5-5 | TRBD1
CASSHPGTQSAFF | TGCGCCAGCAGCCATCCCGGGACCCAGAGCGCTTTCTTT | TRBJ1-1 | few | TRBV4-1 | -